Presented here are 9 T cell receptor beta chains from one specimen sequenced in a study of blood T cell repertoires in COVID-19. Sequencing used immunoSEQ multiplex PCR; TCRdb keeps in-frame clones, though not all of them. The table has hundreds of thousands of clones, approximately 91% seen once; the top ten hold 5.5% to 7.5%. Sequences were obtained from peripheral blood. The receptors stem from a woman between 65 and 79 years old with COVID-19, enrolled during active disease.

This clone was counted between two and nine times. V and J are TRBV24-1 and TRBJ1-2; no clear D gene. V dropped 1 base and J dropped 6 bases, with 11 bases sitting between them. From germline, CDR1 is KGHDR and CDR2 SFDVKD. The CDR3 spans 14 residues. In DNA form, the CDR3 reads TGTGCCACCAGTGATTTTAATGGAGGACATGGCTACACCTTC. Translated, it gives CATSDFNGGHGYTF.

This clone is a singleton in its sample. The CDR3 sequence: CASSQSSTGYPSYEQYF. As DNA, the CDR3 is TGCGCCAGCAGCCAATCCTCGACAGGGTACCCCTCCTACGAGCAGTACTTC. The rearrangement joins TRBV4-3 to TRBJ2-7; 7 positions match TRBD1. CDR1 LGHNA and CDR2 YSLEER come from the germline V gene. The length of the CDR3 is 17 residues. V shed 2 bases and J 0 bases; nucleotides not matched to a gene: 10.

This rearrangement joins TRBV5-6 to TRBJ2-7, with TRBD1 identical over 8 bases. Trimming took 3 bases from V and 3 from J; bases not matched to a gene: 5. The CDR3 has 14 amino acids. Per the germline V gene, CDR1 is SGHDT and CDR2 is YYEEEE. In DNA form, the CDR3 reads TGTGCCAGCAGCTCCGACAGGGGTGACTACGAGCAGTACTTC. This translates into CASSSDRGDYEQYF.

This chain links TRBV24-1 with TRBJ1-2; D gene unclear. V was shortened by 3 bases and J by 8 bases, with 15 bases between the two germline ends. Germline V gene data show CDR1 as KGHDR and CDR2 as SFDVKD. CDR3 length equals 14 residues. CDR3 sequence (DNA): TGTGCCACCAGTGATGCACGCGGAGGGTTGGGCTACACCTTC. This sequence encodes CATSDARGGLGYTF.

The chain has TRBV3-1 (or the pseudogene TRBV3-2) and TRBJ2-1; 7 bases match TRBD2. The CDR3 consists of 15 residues. CDR1 is LGHDT and CDR2 is YNNKEL in the germline V gene (reference sequence). The V gene end was trimmed by 1 base and the J gene end by 2 bases; junction bases not matched to a gene: 2. This CDR3 reads CASSQAGGTYNEQFF. CDR3 DNA: TGTGCCAGCAGCCAAGCGGGGGGTACCTACAATGAGCAGTTCTTC.

CDR3 protein: CASSVVSGVTDTQYF. The CDR3 DNA reads as TGTGCCAGCAGCGTAGTATCCGGGGTCACAGATACGCAGTATTTT. The rearrangement uses TRBV9 and TRBJ2-3, with D possibly matching TRBD2 (5 bases). Germline values: CDR1 SGDLS, CDR2 YYNGEE. Trimming removed 0 bases at V and 2 bases at J, with 10 bases between. This CDR3 contains 15 residues.

The rearrangement joins TRBV27 to TRBJ2-3, with 10 bases matching TRBD2. After removal of 4 bases from V and 5 bases from J, the junction contained 15 bases not matched to a gene. The CDR3 contains 18 residues. The germline gives CDR1 MNHEY, CDR2 SMNVEV (reference sequence). As DNA, the CDR3 is TGTGCCAGCAGTTCCCCCTCTTTTGGTAGCGGGGGGATAGATACGCAGTATTTT. It specifies CASSSPSFGSGGIDTQYF.

This chain joins TRBV6-2 or TRBV6-3 and TRBJ2-1; D unclear. The germline V gene has CDR1 MNHEY and CDR2 SVGEGT. V was shortened by 2 bases and J by 7 bases, with 9 bases between the two germline ends. The CDR3 is 13 amino acids. CDR3 nucleotides: TGTGCCAGCAGTTACCGGTCGTCTAATGAGCAGTTCTTC. Amino acid sequence: CASSYRSSNEQFF.

The chain combines TRBV18 with TRBJ1-3, with no clear D. Germline CDR1 is KGHSH and CDR2 is LQKENI. Trimming removed 2 bases at V and 2 bases at J, with 10 bases between. This CDR3 contains 15 residues. The CDR3 sequence is CASSPDILPGNTIYF. The DNA for the CDR3 is TGTGCCAGCTCACCAGATATCCTACCTGGAAACACCATATATTTT.